The rows below give T cell receptor beta chains drawn from one sample of a study of T cells in Graves' hyperthyroidism and ophthalmopathy. In TCRdb, the multiplex PCR reads were re-called with MiXCR into one record per CDR3 protein. Altogether hundreds of thousands of distinct CDR3 sequences are present, roughly 14% being singletons, with the ten largest covering about an eighth. Material: blood. These receptors were obtained from a woman aged 45 to 65 with Graves' ophthalmopathy. Both conserved end residues are part of each CDR3. D genes are given only for firm matches. Clone sizes are given selectively: once, few, many, or a class where the clone is expanded.

abundance | j_gene | v_gene | d_gene | CDR3aa | CDR3nt
many | TRBJ2-3 | TRBV7-2 | NA | CASSRGGSDTQYF | TGTGCCAGCAGCAGGGGGGGTTCAGATACGCAGTATTTT
few | TRBJ1-2 | TRBV29-1 | NA | CSAGLPNYGYTF | TGCAGCGCGGGACTGCCTAACTATGGCTACACCTTC
few | TRBJ2-3 | TRBV7-9 | NA | CASSLGGNRGAGTGDTQYF | TGTGCCAGCAGCTTAGGGGGCAACCGAGGGGCAGGCACCGGGGATACGCAGTATTTT
NA | TRBJ1-2 | TRBV6-2/TRBV6-3 | NA | CASSSNLKFYGYTF | TGTGCCAGCAGTTCCAACCTGAAGTTCTATGGCTACACCTTC
many | TRBJ2-2 | TRBV4-3 | NA | CASSQDAGYNTGELFF | TGCGCCAGCAGCCAAGATGCTGGCTATAACACCGGGGAGCTGTTTTTT
NA | TRBJ1-1 | TRBV7-2 | NA | CASSAHSGKMNTEAFF | TGTGCCAGCAGCGCACACTCTGGAAAGATGAACACTGAAGCTTTCTTT
many | TRBJ2-6 | TRBV2 | NA | CASSVWGRNSGANVLTF | TGTGCCAGCAGTGTATGGGGACGGAACTCTGGGGCCAACGTCCTGACTTTC
NA | TRBJ1-2 | TRBV20-1 | TRBD1 | CSALIGGTGGGGYGYTF | TGCAGTGCACTCATCGGTGGGACAGGGGGCGGGGGTTATGGCTACACCTTC
NA | TRBJ2-1 | TRBV7-6 | TRBD2 | CASSSDPSGRFHEQFF | TGTGCCAGCAGCTCAGACCCTAGCGGGAGGTTCCATGAGCAGTTCTTC
NA | TRBJ1-2 | TRBV20-1 | NA | CSARVRGNYGYTF | TGCAGTGCTAGAGTCAGGGGCAACTATGGCTACACCTTC